Each of the 30 T cell receptor beta chains below was sequenced from the same sample in a study of OX40 agonist ivuxolimab in advanced cancers. The data were produced by immunoSEQ multiplex PCR, yet TCRdb's version contains in-frame clones alone and is incomplete. This sample has 65,000 to 80,000 clones, with about 89% found just once. Sequencing was performed on CD4+ or CD8+ T cells sorted from blood, taken in a trial of the OX40 agonist ivuxolimab. These receptors were obtained from an adult with an advanced solid tumor such as melanoma, head and neck, liver or kidney cancer.

About this clone itself: The junction shows a germline mismatch at one end, possibly a read error. The chain employs TRBV6-6 and TRBJ1-1; D not resolved. CDR3 length: 12 amino acids. Looked up from germline, CDR1 is MNHNY and CDR2 is SVGAGI (reference sequence). Here the CDR3 DNA reads TGTGCCAGCAGTTACGATTGGCTAAGTAAACCCTTT. Translating gives CASSYDWLSKPF.

The chain carries TRBV5-1 and TRBJ1-5; unclear D gene. CDR3 length: 14 residues. CDR1 and CDR2 from the germline V gene are SGHRS and YFSETQ. Deletions cut 4 bases from V and 0 bases from J, with 8 bases between. Written as DNA, the CDR3 is TGCGCCAGCAGCCCGTCGAGTAGCAATCAGCCCCAGCATTTT. Translating it yields CASSPSSSNQPQHF. Supplemented by reference TRBV5-1 and TRBJ1-5, the full variable domain reads KAGVTQTPRYLIKTRGQQVTLSCSPISGHRSVSWYQQTPGQGLQFLFEYFSETQRNKGNFPGRFSGRQFSNSRSEMNVSTLELGDSALYLCASSPSSSNQPQHFGDGTRLSIL.

The rearrangement joins TRBV7-3 to TRBJ1-1; a weak D match, TRBD1 (5 bases). The CDR3 covers 14 residues. V dropped 5 bases and J dropped 2 bases, with 12 bases sitting between them. In germline, CDR1 is SGHTA, CDR2 FQGTGA. The chain's CDR3 is CASSATGINTEAFF. CDR3 nucleotide sequence: TGTGCCAGCAGCGCCACAGGAATCAACACTGAAGCTTTCTTT.

This sequence joins TRBV28 and TRBJ2-7; 7 bases align to TRBD1. V lost 3 bases to trimming and J lost 8 bases; unmatched junction nucleotides: 7. The germline gives CDR1 MDHEN, CDR2 SYDVKM. This CDR3 is 13 amino acids long. As DNA, the CDR3 is TGTGCCAGCAGTTTGTCAGGGGGTAAGAAGCAGTACTTC. Encoded protein: CASSLSGGKKQYF.

The V call is TRBV7-8, the J call TRBJ1-2; 7 nucleotides agree with TRBD1. Trimming removed 5 bases from V and 8 bases from J; junction bases left unmatched: 8. Germline V lookup: CDR1 SGHVS, CDR2 FQNEAQ. The CDR3 runs 13 residues. CDR3 residues: CASSHDRVDGYTF. Here the CDR3 DNA reads TGTGCCAGCAGCCACGACAGGGTAGACGGCTACACCTTC.

This clone was detected only once. V and J are TRBV18 and TRBJ2-3, with D perhaps matching TRBD2 (5 bases). The V end lost 3 bases, the J end lost 2 bases, and 6 bases lay between the germline ends. CDR1 is KGHSH and CDR2 is LQKENI in the germline V gene. CDR3 length: 13 amino acids. CDR3 bases: TGTGCCAGCTCACCTCGGGACACAGATACGCAGTATTTT. It codes for CASSPRDTDTQYF.

The chain joins TRBV9 to TRBJ2-1; 8 bases align to TRBD2. CDR1 and CDR2 (germline): SGDLS, YYNGEE. The trim removed 1 base at V and 9 bases at J, leaving 12 bases unmatched. The CDR3 covers 16 residues. The CDR3 nucleotides are TGTGCCAGCAGCGTATTCGGGCGGGAGGTAGAAAGTGAGCAGTTCTTC. It specifies CASSVFGREVESEQFF.

The J gene is TRBJ2-1, the V gene TRBV29-1; D unresolved. The V and J ends lost 3 bases and 7 bases respectively, with 13 bases between them. CDR3 size: 13 residues. Germline assignment: CDR1 SQVTM and CDR2 ANQGSEA. The CDR3 DNA is TGCAGCGTTGATTCGAGAGAAGGGAATGAGCAGTTCTTC. This gives the protein CSVDSREGNEQFF.

The CDR3 loop is CASSLRAGKDEQYF. The DNA for the CDR3 is TGTGCCAGCAGCTTAAGGGCAGGGAAGGACGAGCAGTACTTC. This chain connects TRBV7-3 to TRBJ2-7; possibly TRBD1 for D (5 bases). Germline lookup yields CDR1 SGHTA and CDR2 FQGTGA. V was trimmed by 1 base and J by 5 bases, leaving 12 bases between them. The CDR3 loop spans 14 amino acids.

The chain combines TRBV7-8 with TRBJ2-5, with TRBD1 matching over 7 bases. Germline CDR1 reads SGHVS; CDR2 reads FQNEAQ. J lost 2 bases, V lost 7 bases, and 7 bases had no gene match. The CDR3 covers 14 residues. The CDR3: CASTPDREQETQYF. CDR3 coding DNA: TGTGCCAGCACCCCAGACAGGGAGCAAGAGACCCAGTACTTC.

This chain connects TRBV7-9 to TRBJ2-1, with D possibly being TRBD1 (6 bases). CDR3 length: 12 residues. V shed 5 bases and J shed 11 bases, with 13 bases lying between them. CDR1 is SEHNR and CDR2 is FQNEAQ in the germline V gene (reference sequence). The DNA for the CDR3 is TGTGCCAGCAGCGACCCCACAGGGAAGCAGTTCTTC. Translation: CASSDPTGKQFF.

About this clone itself: An end of the junction differs from the germline gene, which may be a read error. The rearrangement uses TRBV19 and TRBJ2-3; D remains unclear. CDR3 length: 13 amino acids. The germline gives CDR1 LNHDA, CDR2 SQIVND (reference sequence). The CDR3 DNA reads TGTGCCAGTAGCCCACGTGGCACGGATACGCAGTATTTT. Translation: CASSPRGTDTQYF. Complete variable domain (other parts from reference TRBV19 and TRBJ2-3): DGGITQSPKYLFRKEGQNVTLSCEQNLNHDAMYWYRQDPGQGLRLIYYSQIVNDFQKGDIAEGYSVSREKKESFPLTVTSAQKNPTAFYLCASSPRGTDTQYFGPGTRLTVL.

The rearrangement links TRBV4-3 to TRBJ2-7, with 8 bases that match TRBD2. V trimming: 8 bases; J trimming: 0 bases; junction bases outside the gene matches: 9. This CDR3 spans 15 amino acids. Germline CDR1 and CDR2: LGHNA and YSLEER. DNA of the CDR3: TGCGCCAGCTCCTATCGGGAGGGGTCCTCCTACGAGCAGTACTTC. The encoded protein is CASSYREGSSYEQYF.

The V call is TRBV29-1, the J call TRBJ2-7; tentatively, D is TRBD1 (6 bases). V was pared by 7 bases and J by 7 bases, with 29 bases between. The CDR3 extends over 16 amino acids. Germline-derived CDR1 and CDR2 are SQVTM and ANQGSEA. CDR3 DNA: TGCAGCGCGAAATGGGAAGGGGGATGGGGACGAGAGGAGCAGTACTTC. Protein product: CSAKWEGGWGREEQYF.

V is TRBV11-2 and J is TRBJ2-4; TRBD1 might be the D (6 bases). Trimming pared 2 bases from V and 8 bases from J, leaving 10 bases between. The CDR3 is 13 residues long. Germline lookup yields CDR1 SGHAT and CDR2 FQNNGV. The CDR3 sequence is CASSLQGSDIQYF. CDR3 nucleotides: TGTGCCAGCAGCTTACAGGGGTCGGACATTCAGTACTTC.

The chain couples TRBV7-1 to TRBJ2-1; perhaps TRBD2 as D (5 bases). Being an ORF, TRBV7-1 has a function that is uncertain. There are 15 residues in the CDR3. Trimming took off 4 bases at V and 0 bases at J, with 10 bases between the two ends. DNA for the CDR3: TGTGCCAGCAGCTGGGAGCGGAGCTCCTACAATGAGCAGTTCTTC. Encoded protein: CASSWERSSYNEQFF.

The chain employs TRBV28 and TRBJ1-1, with D unresolved. Trimming shortened V by 4 bases and J by 4 bases, and 7 bases separated the two germline ends. Germline V gives CDR1 MDHEN, CDR2 SYDVKM. The CDR3 has 12 residues. The CDR3, as DNA: TGTGCCAGCAGTTCCGTGGGCACTGAAGCTTTCTTT. It yields the protein CASSSVGTEAFF.

The rearrangement links TRBV28 to TRBJ2-7, with D unclear. The germline gives CDR1 MDHEN, CDR2 SYDVKM. V was trimmed by 3 bases and J by 4 bases, leaving 13 bases between them. The CDR3 totals 14 residues. The CDR3, as DNA: TGTGCCAGCAGTTTTGAACGGGTAGGGTACGAGCAGTACTTC. Amino acids: CASSFERVGYEQYF.

This clone was recorded once. The chain recombines TRBV7-9 with TRBJ2-5, with D possibly TRBD1 on 5 matching bases. The CDR3 length is 14 residues. Germline V gene sequence: CDR1 SEHNR, CDR2 FQNEAQ (reference sequence). With 10 bases removed from V and 5 bases from J, the gap between germline ends came to 20 bases. This CDR3 is CATTPQGTVETQYF. The CDR3 DNA reads as TGTGCCACCACACCCCAGGGAACGGTGGAGACCCAGTACTTC.

The V gene is TRBV19, the J gene TRBJ2-3, with 9 bases fitting TRBD2. V shed 3 bases, J shed 5 bases, and the junction held 6 bases outside the gene matches. Per germline, CDR1 LNHDA and CDR2 SQIVND (reference sequence). The CDR3 contains 15 residues. Here the CDR3 reads CASSIDGLARDTQYF. The DNA for the CDR3 is TGTGCCAGTAGTATTGATGGACTAGCGAGAGATACGCAGTATTTT.

This chain links TRBV4-3 with TRBJ1-6, with a possible D match to TRBD1 (5 bases). The CDR3 is 15 amino acids. V was shortened by 2 bases and J by 9 bases, with 14 bases between the two germline ends. The germline CDR1 and CDR2 sequences are LGHNA and YSLEER. CDR3 DNA: TGCGCCAGCAGCCAAATTCTGGACGGGACTTCACCCCTCCACTTT. Its translation is CASSQILDGTSPLHF.

The rearrangement uses TRBV4-3 and TRBJ2-7; weak D call: TRBD2 (6 bases). Germline V gene data show CDR1 as LGHNA and CDR2 as YSLEER. The V end lost 4 bases, the J end lost 3 bases, and 19 bases lay between the germline ends. The CDR3 loop spans 16 amino acids. CDR3 region: CASSPRWGEPGYEQYF. CDR3 sequence (DNA): TGCGCCAGCAGCCCCCGTTGGGGGGAGCCGGGCTACGAGCAGTACTTC.

Ten or more counts support this clone. The rearrangement uses TRBV19 and TRBJ2-7, with D perhaps TRBD1 (6 bases). V lost 5 bases to trimming and J lost 2 bases, with 10 bases between them. CDR1 is LNHDA and CDR2 is SQIVND in the germline V gene (reference sequence). The CDR3 extends over 13 amino acids. CDR3 in amino acids: CASSFAGAYEQYF. Here the CDR3 DNA reads TGTGCCAGTAGTTTCGCAGGGGCCTACGAGCAGTACTTC.

The J gene is TRBJ2-7, the V gene TRBV10-3; 14 bases map to TRBD2. Unmatched junction bases numbered 6, after V lost 4 bases and J lost 4 bases. Germline CDR1 ENHRY, CDR2 SYGVKD. This CDR3 is built from 16 residues. The chain's CDR3 is CAISGGGLAGEYEQYF. CDR3 DNA sequence: TGTGCCATCAGTGGTGGGGGACTAGCGGGAGAGTACGAGCAGTACTTC.

J is TRBJ2-1 and V is TRBV19; D not resolved. V dropped 3 bases and J dropped 3 bases, with 6 bases sitting between them. The CDR3 contains 13 residues. CDR1 and CDR2 (germline): LNHDA, SQIVND (reference sequence). The CDR3 protein is CASSIANYNEQFF. The CDR3, as DNA: TGTGCCAGTAGTATTGCCAACTACAATGAGCAGTTCTTC.

J is TRBJ2-1 and V is TRBV5-1; 7 nucleotides line up with TRBD2. The CDR3 contains 14 residues. Germline CDR1 is SGHRS and CDR2 is YFSETQ. The J segment lost 7 bases and the V segment lost 4 bases, leaving 8 bases of the junction unmatched. Here the CDR3 DNA reads TGCGCCAGCAGCGGGGGGGAAGGAAGGAATGAGCAGTTCTTC. As protein: CASSGGEGRNEQFF. The full variable domain, with the rest looked up from reference TRBV5-1 and TRBJ2-1, is KAGVTQTPRYLIKTRGQQVTLSCSPISGHRSVSWYQQTPGQGLQFLFEYFSETQRNKGNFPGRFSGRQFSNSRSEMNVSTLELGDSALYLCASSGGEGRNEQFFGPGTRLTVL.

The chain combines TRBV27 with TRBJ1-2, with TRBD1 as a possible D gene (5 bases). V lost 5 bases, J lost 6 bases, and 16 bases lay in between. The CDR3 consists of 14 residues. Per the germline V gene, CDR1 is MNHEY and CDR2 is SMNVEV (reference sequence). This chain's CDR3 is CASSVGGQAHGYTF. CDR3 DNA: TGTGCCAGCAGTGTAGGTGGACAAGCGCATGGCTACACCTTC.

The chain joins TRBV28 to TRBJ1-4; 10 nucleotides agree with TRBD1. Germline trimming cut 6 bases from V and 5 bases from J; bases unmatched to any gene: 9. The CDR3 spans 16 residues. Germline V gene lookup returns CDR1 MDHEN and CDR2 SYDVKM. For the CDR3, the DNA is TGTGCCAGCAGCAAACCCCGGGACAGGGGAAATGAAAAACTGTTTTTT. This sequence encodes CASSKPRDRGNEKLFF.

The V gene is TRBV11-2, the J gene TRBJ2-7; D is perhaps TRBD1 (5 bases). This CDR3 spans 15 amino acids. Germline CDR1 reads SGHAT; CDR2 reads FQNNGV. The V gene lost 3 bases and the J gene lost 4 bases, with 16 bases spanning the gap. CDR3 region: CASSFSAGLEYEQYF. The CDR3 DNA sequence: TGTGCCAGCAGCTTTTCCGCAGGGTTGGAGTACGAGCAGTACTTC.

The chain uses TRBV5-4 and TRBJ2-7, with 7 bases aligning to TRBD2. The length of the CDR3 is 13 residues. Germline lookup yields CDR1 SGHNT and CDR2 YYREEE (reference sequence). Trimming cost V 4 bases and J 1 base; bases outside gene matches: 2. The CDR3 DNA follows: TGTGCCAGCAGCGAACTAGCGTCCTACGAGCAGTACTTC. Its protein is CASSELASYEQYF. The full variable domain, its missing parts supplied by reference TRBV5-4 and TRBJ2-7, is ETGVTQSPTHLIKTRGQQVTLRCSSQSGHNTVSWYQQALGQGPQFIFQYYREEENGRGNFPPRFSGLQFPNYSSELNVNALELDDSALYLCASSELASYEQYFGPGTRLTVT.